A selection of T cell receptor beta chains follows, all from one sample in a study of cytomegalovirus exposure and HLA in healthy donors. Assay used: immunoSEQ multiplex PCR; TCRdb lists only in-frame clones, some missing. The table includes 200,000 to 250,000 clones, about 80% detected once. The sequencing input was PBMCs. These receptors were taken from a woman aged 40 to 55 in good health and CMV-seronegative. The CDR3 runs from the conserved cysteine through the conserved F or W. The D gene is left open where the match is weak.

v_call | d_call | cdr3_aa
TRBV4-1 | . | CASSQDRFPTYGYTF
TRBV2 | TRBD1 | CASSVSQGAYEQYF
TRBV5-4 | . | CASSARDNDEQFF
TRBV9 | TRBD1 | CASSVGTGVSKTQYF
TRBV6-5 | TRBD2 | CASESYGGNEQFF
TRBV5-6 | TRBD1 | CASSLALQGLGTEAFF
TRBV7-2 | . | CASSLEARGWSPLHF
TRBV6-5 | TRBD1 | CGTGWLRNTIYF
TRBV15 | . | CATSRGGPRPPQHF
TRBV11-3 | . | CASALSQGSYNEQFF
TRBV6-1 | . | CASSDGEFTDTQYF
TRBV6-5 | TRBD1 | CASSGPRTGNYEQYF